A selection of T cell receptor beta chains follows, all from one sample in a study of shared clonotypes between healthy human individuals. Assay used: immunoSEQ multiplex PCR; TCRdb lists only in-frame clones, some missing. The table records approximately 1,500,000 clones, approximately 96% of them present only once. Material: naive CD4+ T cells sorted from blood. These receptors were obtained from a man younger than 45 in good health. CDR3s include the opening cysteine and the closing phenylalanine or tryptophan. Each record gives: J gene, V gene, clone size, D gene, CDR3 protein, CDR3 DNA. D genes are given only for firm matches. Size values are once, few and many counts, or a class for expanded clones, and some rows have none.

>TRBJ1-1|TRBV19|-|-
CASSLPGPKNTEAFF
TGTGCCAGTAGCTTACCGGGACCCAAGAACACTGAAGCTTTCTTT
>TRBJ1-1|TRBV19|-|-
CASRGPWVMNTEAFF
TGTGCCAGTAGGGGCCCATGGGTAATGAACACTGAAGCTTTCTTT
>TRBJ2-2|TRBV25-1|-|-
CASKGVGNTGELFF
TGTGCCAGCAAAGGGGTGGGGAACACCGGGGAGCTGTTTTTT
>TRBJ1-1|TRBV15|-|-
CATSRGREIAFF
TGTGCCACCAGCAGAGGAAGGGAGATCGCTTTCTTT
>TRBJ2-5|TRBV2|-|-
CASSEPGKETQYF
TGTGCCAGCAGTGAACCCGGGAAAGAGACCCAGTACTTC
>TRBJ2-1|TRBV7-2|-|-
CASSFSVGSYNEQFF
TGTGCCAGCAGCTTCTCCGTTGGTTCCTACAATGAGCAGTTCTTC
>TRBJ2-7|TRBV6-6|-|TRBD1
CASSYPTGTGGYEQYF
TGTGCCAGCAGTTACCCAACCGGGACAGGGGGCTACGAGCAGTACTTC
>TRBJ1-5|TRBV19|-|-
CASSAGGAGNQPQHF
TGTGCCAGTAGCGCCGGGGGGGCAGGGAATCAGCCCCAGCATTTT
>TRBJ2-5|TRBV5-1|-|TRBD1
CASSLVAGGDRTQYF
TGCGCCAGCAGCTTGGTGGCAGGGGGCGATAGGACCCAGTACTTC
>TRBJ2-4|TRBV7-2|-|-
CASSLVEGGIQYF
TGTGCCAGCAGCTTAGTGGAGGGAGGAATTCAGTACTTC
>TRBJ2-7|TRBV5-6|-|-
CASSYVGGPYEQYF
TGTGCCAGCAGCTACGTCGGGGGGCCCTACGAGCAGTACTTC
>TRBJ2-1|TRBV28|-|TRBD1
CASTEDRLSSYNEQFF
TGTGCCAGCACCGAGGACAGGCTTAGCTCCTACAATGAGCAGTTCTTC
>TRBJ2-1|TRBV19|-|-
CATGAAYNEQFF
TGTGCCACTGGGGCGGCCTACAATGAGCAGTTCTTC
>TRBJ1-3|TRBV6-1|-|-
CASGQSSGNTIYF
TGTGCCAGCGGCCAGAGCTCTGGAAACACCATATATTTT
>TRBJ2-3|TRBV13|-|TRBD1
CASSFDRVTDTQYF
TGTGCCAGCAGCTTTGACAGGGTTACAGATACGCAGTATTTT
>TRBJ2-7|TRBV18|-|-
CASSSTRDSYEQYF
TGTGCCAGCTCAAGCACCAGGGACTCCTACGAGCAGTACTTC
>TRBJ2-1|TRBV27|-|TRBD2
CASSSLLAAGSYNEQFF
TGTGCCAGCAGTTCACTACTAGCGGCGGGCTCCTACAATGAGCAGTTCTTC
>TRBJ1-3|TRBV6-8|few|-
CASRFPDRLSGNTIYF
TGTGCCAGCCGATTTCCGGACCGTCTCTCTGGAAACACCATATATTTT
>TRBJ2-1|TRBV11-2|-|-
CASSMDTEQFF
TGTGCCAGCAGCATGGATACTGAGCAGTTCTTC
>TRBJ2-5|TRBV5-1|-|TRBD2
CASSPGGLAGMETQYF
TGCGCCAGCAGCCCCGGGGGGTTAGCGGGAATGGAGACCCAGTACTTC
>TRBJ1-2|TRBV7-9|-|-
CASSSSGSGVNYGYTF
TGTGCCAGCAGCTCCTCAGGAAGCGGGGTCAACTATGGCTACACCTTC
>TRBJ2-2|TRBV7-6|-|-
CASSFLPNTGELFF
TGTGCCAGCAGCTTTCTACCGAACACCGGGGAGCTGTTTTTT
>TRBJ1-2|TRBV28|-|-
CASRATLASGYTF
TGTGCCAGCAGGGCGACTCTTGCTAGTGGCTACACCTTC
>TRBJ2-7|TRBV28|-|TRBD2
CASSFSTGRGNEQYF
TGTGCCAGCAGTTTCTCGACCGGGAGGGGTAACGAGCAGTACTTC
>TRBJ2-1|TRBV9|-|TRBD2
CASSVEGLAVYNEQFF
TGTGCCAGCAGCGTAGAGGGACTAGCGGTCTACAATGAGCAGTTCTTC
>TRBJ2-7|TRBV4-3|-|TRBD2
CASSQEPRLAGGYEQYF
TGCGCCAGCAGCCAGGAACCCCGGCTAGCGGGAGGGTACGAGCAGTACTTC